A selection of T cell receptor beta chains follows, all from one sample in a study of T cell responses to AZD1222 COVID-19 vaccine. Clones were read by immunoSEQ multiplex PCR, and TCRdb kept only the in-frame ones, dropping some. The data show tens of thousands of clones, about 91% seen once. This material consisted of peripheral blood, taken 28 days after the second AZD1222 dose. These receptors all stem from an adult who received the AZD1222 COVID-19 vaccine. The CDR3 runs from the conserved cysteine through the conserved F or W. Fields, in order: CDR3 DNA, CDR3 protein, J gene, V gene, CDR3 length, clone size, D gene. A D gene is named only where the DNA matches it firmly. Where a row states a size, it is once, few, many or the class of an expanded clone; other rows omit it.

CDR3nt: TGTGCCAGCAGCCAAGAAAGGACTAACTATGGCTACACCTTC
CDR3aa: CASSQERTNYGYTF
j_gene: TRBJ1-2
v_gene: TRBV4-2
len: 14
abundance: NA
d_gene: NA

CDR3nt: TGTGCCAGCAGCTTGGAGGGGCAATACGAGCAGTACTTC
CDR3aa: CASSLEGQYEQYF
j_gene: TRBJ2-7
v_gene: TRBV5-5
len: 13
abundance: NA
d_gene: NA

CDR3nt: TGCAGCGTTGAAGATGGAAGATACACCGGGGAGCTGTTTTTT
CDR3aa: CSVEDGRYTGELFF
j_gene: TRBJ2-2
v_gene: TRBV29-1
len: 14
abundance: NA
d_gene: NA

CDR3nt: TGTGCCAGCAGCCAAGGAGCGGGAGCCCTGGGGGAGACCCAGTACTTC
CDR3aa: CASSQGAGALGETQYF
j_gene: TRBJ2-5
v_gene: TRBV3-1/TRBV3-2
len: 16
abundance: NA
d_gene: TRBD2

CDR3nt: TGTGCCAGCAGTGAAGGGGACAGGTCGTACAATGAGCAGTTCTTC
CDR3aa: CASSEGDRSYNEQFF
j_gene: TRBJ2-1
v_gene: TRBV2
len: 15
abundance: NA
d_gene: TRBD1

CDR3nt: TGTGCCAGCAGTTACGGTGGGCTAAATCAGCCCCAGCATTTT
CDR3aa: CASSYGGLNQPQHF
j_gene: TRBJ1-5
v_gene: TRBV6-2/TRBV6-3
len: 14
abundance: NA
d_gene: NA

CDR3nt: TGTGCCAGCAGCCAAGCTAGCGACGGCCTATTCACAGATACGCAGTATTTT
CDR3aa: CASSQASDGLFTDTQYF
j_gene: TRBJ2-3
v_gene: TRBV3-1/TRBV3-2
len: 17
abundance: NA
d_gene: NA

CDR3nt: TGTGCCAGCAGCTTATTTTGGGGGGAAGAGACCCAGTACTTC
CDR3aa: CASSLFWGEETQYF
j_gene: TRBJ2-5
v_gene: TRBV7-9
len: 14
abundance: NA
d_gene: NA

CDR3nt: TGTGCCACTGTCCCAAATAGGGTCAATGAGCAGTTCTTC
CDR3aa: CATVPNRVNEQFF
j_gene: TRBJ2-1
v_gene: TRBV30
len: 13
abundance: NA
d_gene: NA

CDR3nt: TGTGCCAGCAGCTTAAGGAGGGCTCAAGAGACCCAGTACTTC
CDR3aa: CASSLRRAQETQYF
j_gene: TRBJ2-5
v_gene: TRBV7-2
len: 14
abundance: NA
d_gene: NA

CDR3nt: TGTGCCAGCAGCCCGTTCGGGACAGGGGTGAGCGAGACCCAGTACTTC
CDR3aa: CASSPFGTGVSETQYF
j_gene: TRBJ2-5
v_gene: TRBV28
len: 16
abundance: NA
d_gene: TRBD1

CDR3nt: TGTGCCAGCAGCCCCCGGGACTGGAACACCGGGGAGCTGTTTTTT
CDR3aa: CASSPRDWNTGELFF
j_gene: TRBJ2-2
v_gene: TRBV7-9
len: 15
abundance: once
d_gene: NA

CDR3nt: TGCGCCAGCCGAAATATGGACATAACCGGGACAGGGTCGACCTACGAGCAGTACTTC
CDR3aa: CASRNMDITGTGSTYEQYF
j_gene: TRBJ2-7
v_gene: TRBV4-1
len: 19
abundance: NA
d_gene: TRBD1

CDR3nt: TGTGCCAGCAGTCCAGCCAACACCATATATTTT
CDR3aa: CASSPANTIYF
j_gene: TRBJ1-3
v_gene: TRBV7-6
len: 11
abundance: NA
d_gene: NA

CDR3nt: TGTGCCAGCAGCTTAGGAGTGACCGGGGACGAGCAGTACTTC
CDR3aa: CASSLGVTGDEQYF
j_gene: TRBJ2-7
v_gene: TRBV7-6
len: 14
abundance: NA
d_gene: NA

CDR3nt: TGTGCCAGCGGCAGGGGGCCCGAGCAGTTCTTC
CDR3aa: CASGRGPEQFF
j_gene: TRBJ2-1
v_gene: TRBV11-3
len: 11
abundance: NA
d_gene: TRBD1

CDR3nt: TGTGCCACCAGCAGAGATCAGACAGCCTCGGTTGGCTACACCTTC
CDR3aa: CATSRDQTASVGYTF
j_gene: TRBJ1-2
v_gene: TRBV15
len: 15
abundance: NA
d_gene: NA

CDR3nt: TGTGCCAGCAGCCCTCGTGGCGGAATCAACACTGAAGCTTTCTTT
CDR3aa: CASSPRGGINTEAFF
j_gene: TRBJ1-1
v_gene: TRBV7-9
len: 15
abundance: NA
d_gene: NA

CDR3nt: TGTGCCAGCTCACGGACAGGGAAAGGCAATCAGCCCCAGCATTTT
CDR3aa: CASSRTGKGNQPQHF
j_gene: TRBJ1-5
v_gene: TRBV18
len: 15
abundance: NA
d_gene: TRBD1

CDR3nt: TGTGCCAGCACGCGTGGCGGGGAGCTGTTTTTT
CDR3aa: CASTRGGELFF
j_gene: TRBJ2-2
v_gene: TRBV28
len: 11
abundance: NA
d_gene: NA

CDR3nt: TGTGCCAGCAGTTCACAACCTAAGCAGCCCCAGCATTTT
CDR3aa: CASSSQPKQPQHF
j_gene: TRBJ1-5
v_gene: TRBV12-3/TRBV12-4
len: 13
abundance: NA
d_gene: NA

CDR3nt: TGCGCCAGCAGCGGCGGGACTAGCGGGAGCAATGAGCAGTTCTTC
CDR3aa: CASSGGTSGSNEQFF
j_gene: TRBJ2-1
v_gene: TRBV5-1
len: 15
abundance: once
d_gene: TRBD2

CDR3nt: TGTGCCAGCAGCGTACAGGGGATAAGCTCCTATAATTCACCCCTCCACTTT
CDR3aa: CASSVQGISSYNSPLHF
j_gene: TRBJ1-6
v_gene: TRBV5-6
len: 17
abundance: NA
d_gene: TRBD1

CDR3nt: TGTGCCAGCTCACAGGGACTAGCGGGCCTCTACGAGCAGTACTTC
CDR3aa: CASSQGLAGLYEQYF
j_gene: TRBJ2-7
v_gene: TRBV18
len: 15
abundance: NA
d_gene: TRBD2

CDR3nt: TGTGCCAGCAGTTTCGACAGGGTCTATGGCTACACCTTC
CDR3aa: CASSFDRVYGYTF
j_gene: TRBJ1-2
v_gene: TRBV12-3/TRBV12-4
len: 13
abundance: NA
d_gene: TRBD1

CDR3nt: TGTGCCACCAGCGAGGCGGTCGGGGGTGAAAAACTGTTTTTT
CDR3aa: CATSEAVGGEKLFF
j_gene: TRBJ1-4
v_gene: TRBV15
len: 14
abundance: few
d_gene: NA

CDR3nt: TGTGCCAGCAGTTTCTGGACGGCCTATGGCTACACCTTC
CDR3aa: CASSFWTAYGYTF
j_gene: TRBJ1-2
v_gene: TRBV12-3/TRBV12-4
len: 13
abundance: NA
d_gene: NA

CDR3nt: TGTGCCAGCAGCGCTCCCCCGGCAGGGGGCAGGGATGAGCAGTTCTTC
CDR3aa: CASSAPPAGGRDEQFF
j_gene: TRBJ2-1
v_gene: TRBV9
len: 16
abundance: NA
d_gene: TRBD1

CDR3nt: TGTGCCAGCAGTTTGGTTGTTACTAATGAAAAACTGTTTTTT
CDR3aa: CASSLVVTNEKLFF
j_gene: TRBJ1-4
v_gene: TRBV27
len: 14
abundance: NA
d_gene: NA

CDR3nt: TGTGCCAGCAGTTTACCGGGGGGCTACACCTTC
CDR3aa: CASSLPGGYTF
j_gene: TRBJ1-2
v_gene: TRBV28
len: 11
abundance: many
d_gene: NA

CDR3nt: TGTGCCAGCAGCGTTGAGGGAGCCCTCCCTTACGAGCAGTACTTC
CDR3aa: CASSVEGALPYEQYF
j_gene: TRBJ2-7
v_gene: TRBV9
len: 15
abundance: once
d_gene: NA

CDR3nt: TGTGCCAGCAGTGAGGAGGGGCCCACAGATACGCAGTATTTT
CDR3aa: CASSEEGPTDTQYF
j_gene: TRBJ2-3
v_gene: TRBV6-1
len: 14
abundance: NA
d_gene: NA

CDR3nt: TGTGCCAGCAGACGGGATCAGCCCCAGCATTTT
CDR3aa: CASRRDQPQHF
j_gene: TRBJ1-5
v_gene: TRBV28
len: 11
abundance: NA
d_gene: NA

CDR3nt: TGCGCCAGCAGAGGGGATCTTGCAGCTTTCTTT
CDR3aa: CASRGDLAAFF
j_gene: TRBJ1-1
v_gene: TRBV10-2
len: 11
abundance: NA
d_gene: NA

CDR3nt: TGTGCCAGCAGTTTCCAGGGCCGTGCAGATACGCAGTATTTT
CDR3aa: CASSFQGRADTQYF
j_gene: TRBJ2-3
v_gene: TRBV27
len: 14
abundance: NA
d_gene: NA

CDR3nt: TGTGCCAGCGGCCTTCACTACGAGCAGTACTTC
CDR3aa: CASGLHYEQYF
j_gene: TRBJ2-7
v_gene: TRBV28
len: 11
abundance: NA
d_gene: NA

CDR3nt: TGTGCCAGCAGTGGGGTAGTCTACGAGCAGTACTTC
CDR3aa: CASSGVVYEQYF
j_gene: TRBJ2-7
v_gene: TRBV7-8
len: 12
abundance: NA
d_gene: NA

CDR3nt: TGTGCCAGCACTCCGGACCGCGCCTACTACACCTTC
CDR3aa: CASTPDRAYYTF
j_gene: TRBJ1-2
v_gene: TRBV6-6
len: 12
abundance: NA
d_gene: NA

CDR3nt: TGTGCCAGCAGCCCCGGGGGAGGGCCCTACGAGCAGTACTTC
CDR3aa: CASSPGGGPYEQYF
j_gene: TRBJ2-7
v_gene: TRBV11-2
len: 14
abundance: NA
d_gene: TRBD2

CDR3nt: TGTGCCAGCAGGCTTGACAGGGTGGGGGAGACCCAGTACTTC
CDR3aa: CASRLDRVGETQYF
j_gene: TRBJ2-5
v_gene: TRBV6-5
len: 14
abundance: NA
d_gene: TRBD1

CDR3nt: TGTGCCAGCAGTTACGGACACCCCCCCGAGGAGCAGTTCTTC
CDR3aa: CASSYGHPPEEQFF
j_gene: TRBJ2-1
v_gene: TRBV6-5
len: 14
abundance: NA
d_gene: NA